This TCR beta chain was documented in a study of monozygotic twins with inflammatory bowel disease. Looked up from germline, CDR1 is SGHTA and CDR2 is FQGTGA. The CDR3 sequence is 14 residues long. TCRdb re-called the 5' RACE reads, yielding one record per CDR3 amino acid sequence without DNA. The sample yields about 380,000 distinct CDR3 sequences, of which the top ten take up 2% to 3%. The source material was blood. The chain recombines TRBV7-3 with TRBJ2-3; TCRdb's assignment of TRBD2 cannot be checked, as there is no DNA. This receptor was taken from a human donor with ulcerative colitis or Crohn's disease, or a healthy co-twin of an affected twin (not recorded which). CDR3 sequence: CASSTGLAMGTQYF. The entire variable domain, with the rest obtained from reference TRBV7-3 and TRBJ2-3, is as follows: GAGVSQTPSNKVTEKGKYVELRCDPISGHTALYWYRQSLGQGPEFLIYFQGTGAADDSGLPNDRFFAVRPEGSVSTLKIQRTERGDSAVYLCASSTGLAMGTQYFGPGTRLTVL.